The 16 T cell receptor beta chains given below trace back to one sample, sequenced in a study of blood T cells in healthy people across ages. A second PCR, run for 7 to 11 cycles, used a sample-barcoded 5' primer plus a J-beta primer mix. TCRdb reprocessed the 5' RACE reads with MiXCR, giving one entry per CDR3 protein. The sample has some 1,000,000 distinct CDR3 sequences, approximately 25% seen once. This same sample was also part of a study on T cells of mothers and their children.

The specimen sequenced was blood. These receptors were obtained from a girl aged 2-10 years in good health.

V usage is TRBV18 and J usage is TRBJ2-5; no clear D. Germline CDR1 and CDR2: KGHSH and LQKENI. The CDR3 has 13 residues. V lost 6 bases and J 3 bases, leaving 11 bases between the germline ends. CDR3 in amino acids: CASSTSPKETQYF. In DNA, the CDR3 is TGTGCCAGCTCCACCAGCCCAAAAGAGACCCAGTACTTC.

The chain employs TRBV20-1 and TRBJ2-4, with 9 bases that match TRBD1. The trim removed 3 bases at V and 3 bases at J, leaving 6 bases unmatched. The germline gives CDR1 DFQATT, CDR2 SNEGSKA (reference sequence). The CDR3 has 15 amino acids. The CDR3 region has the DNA TGCAGTGCTAGCGAGGGGACAGGGCACAAAAACATTCAGTACTTC. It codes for CSASEGTGHKNIQYF.

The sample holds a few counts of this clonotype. In DNA form, the CDR3 reads TGTGCCAGCAGCTTGTGGAAGGGGGGATTTATGGATGGCTACACCTTC. Translated, it gives CASSLWKGGFMDGYTF. V and J are TRBV5-6 and TRBJ1-2, with D possibly TRBD1 on 6 matching bases. The CDR3 totals 16 residues. CDR1 is SGHDT, CDR2 YYEEEE, per germline. V lost 1 base and J lost 6, with 19 bases in between.

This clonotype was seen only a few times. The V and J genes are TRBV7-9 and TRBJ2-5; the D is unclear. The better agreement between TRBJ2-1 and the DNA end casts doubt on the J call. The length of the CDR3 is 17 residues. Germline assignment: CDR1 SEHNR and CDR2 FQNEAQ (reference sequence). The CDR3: CASSPAHYAEIHNEQFF. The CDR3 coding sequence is TGTGCCAGCAGCCCCGCGCACTATGCCGAAATACACAATGAGCAGTTCTTC.

CDR3 in DNA: TGTGCCAGCAGCCAACCCGGGACAGGGGACGGGACCCAGTACTTC. As protein: CASSQPGTGDGTQYF. The chain recombines TRBV3-1 with TRBJ2-5; 10 bases are shared with TRBD1. CDR1 and CDR2 from the germline V gene are LGHDT and YNNKEL (reference sequence). This CDR3 comprises 15 residues. V lost 2 bases, J lost 7 bases, and 7 bases stayed unmatched.

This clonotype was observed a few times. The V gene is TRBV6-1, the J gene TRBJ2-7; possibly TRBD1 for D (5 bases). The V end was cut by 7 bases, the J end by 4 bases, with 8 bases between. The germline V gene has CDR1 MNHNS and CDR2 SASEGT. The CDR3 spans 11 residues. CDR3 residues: CASKGQYEQYF. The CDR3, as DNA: TGTGCCAGCAAGGGGCAATACGAGCAGTACTTC.

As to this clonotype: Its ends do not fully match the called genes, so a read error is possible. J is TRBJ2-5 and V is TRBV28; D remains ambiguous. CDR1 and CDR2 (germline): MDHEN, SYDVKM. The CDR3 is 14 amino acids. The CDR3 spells CASSLLSKQGTQYF. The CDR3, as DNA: TGTGCCAGCAGTTTACTCTCAAAGCAAGGGACCCAGTACTTC.

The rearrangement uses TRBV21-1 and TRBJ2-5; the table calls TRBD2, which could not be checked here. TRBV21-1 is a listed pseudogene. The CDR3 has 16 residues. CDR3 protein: CASSKDGEGGRETQYF. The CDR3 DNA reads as TGTGCCAGCAGCAAAGACGGCGAGGGAGGGCGAGAGACCCAGTACTTC.

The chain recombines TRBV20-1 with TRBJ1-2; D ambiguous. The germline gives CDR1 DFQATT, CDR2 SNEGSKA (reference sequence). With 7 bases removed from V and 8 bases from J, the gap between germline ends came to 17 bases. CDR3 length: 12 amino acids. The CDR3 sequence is CSVPPRRGGYTF. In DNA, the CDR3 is TGCAGTGTCCCCCCGAGACGGGGAGGCTACACCTTC.

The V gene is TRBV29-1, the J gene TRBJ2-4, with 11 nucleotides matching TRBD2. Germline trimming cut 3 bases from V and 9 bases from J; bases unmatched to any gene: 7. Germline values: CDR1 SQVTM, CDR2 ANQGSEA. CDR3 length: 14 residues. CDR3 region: CSVDVAGGLGIQYF. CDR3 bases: TGCAGCGTTGATGTAGCGGGAGGGTTGGGCATTCAGTACTTC.

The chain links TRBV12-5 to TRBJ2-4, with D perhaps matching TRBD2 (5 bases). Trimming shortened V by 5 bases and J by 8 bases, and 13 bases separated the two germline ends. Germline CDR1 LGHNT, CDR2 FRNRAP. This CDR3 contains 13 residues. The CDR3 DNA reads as TGTGCTAGTGGTGTACCTGAGGGTGACATTCAGTACTTC. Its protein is CASGVPEGDIQYF.

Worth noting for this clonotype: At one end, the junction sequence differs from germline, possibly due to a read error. CDR3 residues: CASREAGGAKNIQYF. Here the CDR3 DNA reads TGTGCCAGCAGGGAAGCGGGAGGGGCCAAAAACATTCAGTACTTC. This rearrangement joins TRBV6-1 to TRBJ2-4; 10 bases align to TRBD2. Per germline, CDR1 MNHNS and CDR2 SASEGT. The CDR3 extends over 15 amino acids.

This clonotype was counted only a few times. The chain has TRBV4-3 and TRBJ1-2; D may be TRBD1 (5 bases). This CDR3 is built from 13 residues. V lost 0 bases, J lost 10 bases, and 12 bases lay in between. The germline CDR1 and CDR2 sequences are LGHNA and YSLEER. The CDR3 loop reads CASSQDGGASYTF. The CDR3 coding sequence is TGCGCCAGCAGCCAAGACGGAGGGGCCTCCTACACCTTC.

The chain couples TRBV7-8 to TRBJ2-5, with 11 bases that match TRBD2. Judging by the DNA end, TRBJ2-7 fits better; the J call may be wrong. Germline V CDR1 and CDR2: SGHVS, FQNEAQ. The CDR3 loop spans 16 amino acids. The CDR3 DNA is TGTGCCAGCAGCTTGGAAATAGCGGGGGGGCACTACGAGCAGTACTTC. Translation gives CASSLEIAGGHYEQYF.

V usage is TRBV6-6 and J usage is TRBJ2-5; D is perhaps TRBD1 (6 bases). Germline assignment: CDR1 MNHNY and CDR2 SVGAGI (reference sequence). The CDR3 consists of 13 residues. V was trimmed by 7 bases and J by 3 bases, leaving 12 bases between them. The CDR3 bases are TGTGCCAGCATCAACCCAGGGGAAGAGACCCAGTACTTC. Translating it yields CASINPGEETQYF.

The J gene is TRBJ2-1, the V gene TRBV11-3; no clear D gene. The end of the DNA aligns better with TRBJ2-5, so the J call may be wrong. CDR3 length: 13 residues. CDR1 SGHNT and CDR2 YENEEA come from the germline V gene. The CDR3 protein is CASTSRLQETQYF. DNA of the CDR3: TGTGCCAGCACGAGTAGATTACAAGAGACCCAGTACTTC.